Below, 31 T cell receptor beta chains from the same sample are listed, as sequenced in a study of siplizumab effects on memory and regulatory T cells. Only in-frame clones appear in the TCRdb table, and some are missing; sequencing was by immunoSEQ multiplex PCR. Of roughly 100,000 clones detected, 85% to 95% appear once; the ten largest clones hold 0.25% to 0.35%. Sequencing input: CD4+ T cells sorted from blood. Every receptor here comes from a human donor in good health.

The rearrangement links TRBV15 to TRBJ2-2; D is ambiguous. V lost 0 bases, J lost 3 bases, and 2 bases lay in between. This CDR3 has 13 amino acids. Germline assignment: CDR1 LNHNV and CDR2 YYDKDF (reference sequence). CDR3 DNA sequence: TGTGCCACCAGCAGAGATTACACCGGGGAGCTGTTTTTT. Its translation is CATSRDYTGELFF.

The V call is TRBV11-3, the J call TRBJ2-5; TRBD1 aligns across 7 bases. Germline values: CDR1 SGHNT, CDR2 YENEEA. The CDR3 consists of 14 residues. V gave up 5 bases and J gave up 5 bases; unmatched junction bases: 8. The CDR3 sequence is CASSKTGKGETQYF. For the CDR3, the DNA is TGTGCCAGCAGCAAGACAGGGAAGGGGGAGACCCAGTACTTC.

The genes are TRBV11-3 and TRBJ2-7; D remains unclear. Per the germline V gene, CDR1 is SGHNT and CDR2 is YENEEA. V was shortened by 3 bases and J by 5 bases, with 5 bases between the two germline ends. The CDR3 runs to 11 residues. CDR3 nucleotides: TGTGCCAGCAGCTTTGGCAACGAGCAGTACTTC. It is translated as CASSFGNEQYF.

The J gene is TRBJ1-6, the V gene TRBV27; D call uncertain. Trimming took 3 bases from V and 5 from J, leaving 17 bases between them. Germline assignment: CDR1 MNHEY and CDR2 SMNVEV (reference sequence). The CDR3 is 17 residues long. DNA for the CDR3: TGTGCCAGCAGTTTGTCCCGGGGAGGGCTCCATAATTCACCCCTCCACTTT. Its translation: CASSLSRGGLHNSPLHF.

The CDR3 is CASRTPRGATEAFF. As DNA, the CDR3 is TGTGCCAGCAGGACCCCCAGGGGCGCCACTGAAGCTTTCTTT. The V and J genes are TRBV7-3 and TRBJ1-1; TRBD1 is a possible D gene (6 bases). The CDR3 covers 14 residues. Germline values: CDR1 SGHTA, CDR2 FQGTGA. Trimming took 6 bases from V and 4 from J, leaving 15 bases between them.

The chain links TRBV5-6 to TRBJ1-3; D gene unclear. CDR3 length equals 12 residues. Germline CDR1 is SGHDT and CDR2 is YYEEEE. The V gene lost 2 bases and the J gene lost 3 bases, with 3 bases spanning the gap. In DNA, the CDR3 is TGTGCCAGCAGCTTTGGTGGAAACACCATATATTTT. It codes for CASSFGGNTIYF.

The V and J genes are TRBV6-1 and TRBJ1-2, with D possibly matching TRBD1 (6 bases). Germline V CDR1 and CDR2: MNHNS, SASEGT. The V gene lost 3 bases and the J gene lost 3 bases, with 14 bases spanning the gap. This CDR3 region has 15 residues. The CDR3, as DNA: TGTGCCAGCAGTGACGCCAGGGGATTTGACTATGGCTACACCTTC. Its protein is CASSDARGFDYGYTF.

The V call is TRBV6-5, the J call TRBJ1-2, with 9 bases that match TRBD1. The CDR3 has 15 amino acids. Per the germline V gene, CDR1 is MNHEY and CDR2 is SVGAGI. The V gene end was trimmed by 6 bases and the J gene end by 5 bases; junction bases not matched to a gene: 10. The CDR3 bases are TGTGCCAGCAGCTCCGGCCCAGGGACAGGGTATGGCTACACCTTC. Translated, it gives CASSSGPGTGYGYTF.

V usage is TRBV5-6 and J usage is TRBJ2-3; the D call may be TRBD1 or TRBD2 (6 bases each). Germline V CDR1 and CDR2: SGHDT, YYEEEE. The CDR3 spans 13 residues. V lost 2 bases to trimming and J lost 6 bases, with 10 bases between them. The CDR3 sequence: CASSFTGRDTQYF. CDR3 nucleotide sequence: TGTGCCAGCAGCTTTACAGGGAGGGATACGCAGTATTTT. The full variable domain, rest sourced from reference TRBV5-6 and TRBJ2-3, is DAGVTQSPTHLIKTRGQQVTLRCSPKSGHDTVSWYQQALGQGPQFIFQYYEEEERQRGNFPDRFSGHQFPNYSSELNVNALLLGDSALYLCASSFTGRDTQYFGPGTRLTVL.

The rearrangement uses TRBV7-2 and TRBJ1-5; no definite D call. The length of the CDR3 is 15 residues. In germline, CDR1 is SGHTA, CDR2 FQGNSA. V lost 5 bases and J 3 bases, leaving 14 bases between the germline ends. The CDR3 DNA reads TGTGCCAGCAGCCCCTTCCGGGAGTCCAATCAGCCCCAGCATTTT. Translation: CASSPFRESNQPQHF.

The chain has TRBV6-1 and TRBJ1-5, with D hard to call. The CDR3 runs to 13 residues. CDR1 and CDR2 from the germline V gene are MNHNS and SASEGT. The V and J ends lost 7 bases and 6 bases respectively, with 13 bases between them. The CDR3 spells CASMMSISQPQHF. The CDR3 DNA reads as TGTGCCAGCATGATGAGCATTTCTCAGCCCCAGCATTTT.

The chain is built from TRBV7-2 and TRBJ2-3; D remains unclear. The germline CDR1 and CDR2 sequences are SGHTA and FQGNSA. Trimming stripped 0 bases from V and 2 bases from J, with 9 bases between. This CDR3 has 15 residues. As DNA, the CDR3 is TGTGCCAGCAGCTTAGCCGACTTATACACAGATACGCAGTATTTT. Its protein is CASSLADLYTDTQYF.

The chain combines TRBV29-1 with TRBJ1-2; 7 bases align to TRBD1. Per germline, CDR1 SQVTM and CDR2 ANQGSEA. The CDR3 sequence is 13 residues long. The V segment lost 5 bases and the J segment 8 bases; nucleotides outside the gene matches: 11. Written as DNA, the CDR3 is TGCAGCGTTAGTTTTACAGGGGAGGACGGCTACACCTTC. Translating gives CSVSFTGEDGYTF.

This clone was seen a few times. The CDR3 DNA follows: TGTGCCAGCAGTGTAGCGGGAGGTAATTCGGGTGAGCAGTTCTTC. Translation: CASSVAGGNSGEQFF. This chain uses TRBV2 with TRBJ2-1, with 10 bases aligning to TRBD2. Trimming removed 4 bases from V and 9 bases from J; junction bases left unmatched: 9. CDR3 length equals 15 residues. Germline values: CDR1 SNHLY, CDR2 FYNNEI.

This clone appeared a single time. The chain links TRBV5-1 to TRBJ1-1, with D possibly being TRBD1 (6 bases). Germline V lookup: CDR1 SGHRS, CDR2 YFSETQ. The CDR3 is 14 amino acids. Trimming took 3 bases from V and 6 from J, leaving 15 bases between them. CDR3 protein: CASSSGTPAPEAFF. Written as DNA, the CDR3 is TGCGCCAGCAGCTCCGGGACACCGGCCCCTGAAGCTTTCTTT.

The rearrangement links TRBV19 to TRBJ1-2; perhaps TRBD1 as D (5 bases). There are 12 residues in the CDR3. The V and J ends lost 3 bases and 10 bases respectively, with 12 bases between them. CDR1 and CDR2 (germline): LNHDA, SQIVND (reference sequence). CDR3 in DNA: TGTGCCAGTAGTATGGCAGGGAGGGCCTACACCTTC. Residues: CASSMAGRAYTF.

The CDR3, as DNA: TGCGCCAGCAGCGACCAGCGGGGGGGCCGTTACACCGGGGAGCTGTTTTTT. Residues: CASSDQRGGRYTGELFF. The J gene is TRBJ2-2, the V gene TRBV5-1; 10 bases are a match to TRBD2. V was pared by 4 bases and J by 3 bases, with 9 bases of the junction left unmatched. CDR1 and CDR2 (germline): SGHRS, YFSETQ. This CDR3 region has 17 residues.

V is TRBV7-2 and J is TRBJ2-3; 9 positions agree with TRBD2. CDR1 SGHTA and CDR2 FQGNSA come from the germline V gene. V gave up 2 bases and J gave up 4 bases; unmatched junction bases: 16. There are 19 residues in the CDR3. For the CDR3, the DNA is TGTGCCAGCAGCTTATCATTCGGGGCATTAGCGGGAGTTTCAGATACGCAGTATTTT. Its protein is CASSLSFGALAGVSDTQYF.

The V call is TRBV9, the J call TRBJ2-5, with 7 nucleotides matching TRBD1. This CDR3 is 15 amino acids long. CDR1 and CDR2 from the germline V gene are SGDLS and YYNGEE. The V and J ends lost 4 bases and 3 bases, in that order; junction bases with no gene match: 9. The CDR3 spells CASSLRQGLEETQYF. The CDR3 coding sequence is TGTGCCAGCAGCCTCAGACAGGGTCTGGAAGAGACCCAGTACTTC.

The chain recombines TRBV19 with TRBJ2-2; the match to TRBD2 covers 8 bases. Unmatched junction bases numbered 6, after V lost 9 bases and J lost 0 bases. Germline values: CDR1 LNHDA, CDR2 SQIVND (reference sequence). The CDR3 contains 15 residues. The DNA for the CDR3 is TGTGCCAGCGCCGTTAGCGGGGCGAACACCGGGGAGCTGTTTTTT. This codes for CASAVSGANTGELFF.

The rearrangement links TRBV29-1 to TRBJ2-5; D may be TRBD1 (5 bases). The J call may be mistaken, given a closer DNA end match to TRBJ2-7. Per the germline V gene, CDR1 is SQVTM and CDR2 is ANQGSEA. CDR3 size: 11 residues. The CDR3 DNA reads TGCAGCGTTGGGGGCAGCCACGAGCAGTACTTC. It codes for CSVGGSHEQYF.

The chain uses TRBV5-1 and TRBJ2-5; D unclear. V was pared by 4 bases and J by 5 bases, with 6 bases between. This CDR3 has 11 residues. Germline CDR1 and CDR2: SGHRS and YFSETQ. The CDR3 here is CASSDAETQYF. CDR3 nucleotides: TGCGCCAGCAGCGATGCGGAGACCCAGTACTTC.

The V gene is TRBV5-1, the J gene TRBJ1-1; perhaps TRBD1 as D (6 bases). Germline assignment: CDR1 SGHRS and CDR2 YFSETQ. V shed 1 base and J shed 1 base, with 17 bases lying between them. The CDR3 has 17 amino acids. CDR3 sequence (DNA): TGCGCCAGCAGCTTGTATCCGGCAGGGGAAGGGAACACTGAAGCTTTCTTT. This sequence encodes CASSLYPAGEGNTEAFF.

This clone was detected once. V gene TRBV19 combines with J gene TRBJ1-2; no clear D. This CDR3 comprises 15 residues. Germline V gives CDR1 LNHDA, CDR2 SQIVND (reference sequence). V lost 5 bases and J lost 7, with 20 bases in between. This CDR3 is CASSDSREGSGGYTF. The CDR3 nucleotides read TGTGCCAGTAGTGACTCCCGAGAGGGCTCAGGTGGCTACACCTTC.

The chain uses TRBV5-1 and TRBJ1-4, with a weak D call TRBD1 (5 bases). V lost 0 bases and J 0 bases, leaving 9 bases between the germline ends. CDR3 size: 16 residues. Germline CDR1 SGHRS, CDR2 YFSETQ. The CDR3, as DNA: TGCGCCAGCAGCTTGGCCCAGGGTGCAACTAATGAAAAACTGTTTTTT. Translating gives CASSLAQGATNEKLFF.

The chain recombines TRBV27 with TRBJ1-2; 8 bases line up with TRBD1. The CDR3 consists of 14 residues. The ends lost 8 bases at V and 7 bases at J; junction bases unmatched: 12. Germline assignment: CDR1 MNHEY and CDR2 SMNVEV (reference sequence). CDR3 DNA: TGTGCCAGCCGCTCGGGACAGGATCTGGGTGGCTACACCTTC. Amino acid sequence: CASRSGQDLGGYTF.

This clone came up a few times. This chain links TRBV5-1 with TRBJ1-1; D is uncertain. Trimming removed 0 bases at V and 1 base at J, with 4 bases between. CDR3 length equals 13 residues. Germline V CDR1 and CDR2: SGHRS, YFSETQ. CDR3 nucleotide sequence: TGCGCCAGCAGCTTGGCGGCGAACACTGAAGCTTTCTTT. This codes for CASSLAANTEAFF. Using reference TRBV5-1 and TRBJ1-1 for the parts outside the CDR3, the full variable domain is KAGVTQTPRYLIKTRGQQVTLSCSPISGHRSVSWYQQTPGQGLQFLFEYFSETQRNKGNFPGRFSGRQFSNSRSEMNVSTLELGDSALYLCASSLAANTEAFFGQGTRLTVV.

This chain joins TRBV29-1 and TRBJ2-2, with 9 nucleotides matching TRBD1. J was trimmed by 1 base and V by 8 bases; bases with no gene match: 2. Looked up from germline, CDR1 is SQVTM and CDR2 is ANQGSEA. CDR3 length: 13 residues. Here the CDR3 DNA reads TGCAGCTTGGGACAGGGGAACACCGGGGAGCTGTTTTTT. As protein: CSLGQGNTGELFF.

This chain links TRBV7-9 with TRBJ1-1; 7 bases agree with TRBD1. Germline loops: CDR1 SEHNR, CDR2 FQNEAQ (reference sequence). The trim removed 5 bases at V and 2 bases at J, leaving 8 bases unmatched. There are 15 residues in the CDR3. The CDR3 DNA is TGTGCCAGCAGCCCCGACAGGGAATACAACACTGAAGCTTTCTTT. It translates to CASSPDREYNTEAFF.

The V call is TRBV18, the J call TRBJ2-1, with TRBD2 identical over 11 bases. Per the germline V gene, CDR1 is KGHSH and CDR2 is LQKENI. With V trimmed by 4 bases and J by 6 bases, 5 bases remained unmatched. CDR3 length equals 15 residues. CDR3 bases: TGTGCCAGCTCACGACAGGGGACTAGCGGCAATGAGCAGTTCTTC. Translating it yields CASSRQGTSGNEQFF. The full variable domain, rest sourced from reference TRBV18 and TRBJ2-1, is NAGVMQNPRHLVRRRGQEARLRCSPMKGHSHVYWYRQLPEEGLKFMVYLQKENIIDESGMPKERFSAEFPKEGPSILRIQQVVRGDSAAYFCASSRQGTSGNEQFFGPGTRLTVL.

The genes are TRBV9 and TRBJ1-1; TRBD1 matches 8 bases. The CDR3 runs 14 residues. Germline V gene data show CDR1 as SGDLS and CDR2 as YYNGEE. The junction had 9 bases not matched to a gene; V was cut back by 0 bases and J by 11 bases. For the CDR3, the DNA is TGTGCCAGCAGCGTAGCGGGAACAGGGGGATCGGCTTTCTTT. Its protein product is CASSVAGTGGSAFF.